These T cell receptor beta chains were read from a single sample in a study of T cells in Graves' hyperthyroidism and ophthalmopathy. TCRdb reanalysed the multiplex PCR reads using MiXCR and keeps one entry per CDR3 protein. The repertoire consists of about 640,000 distinct CDR3 sequences, with around 21% occurring once and the leading ten covering about 34%. Sequenced input: blood. The receptors derive from a man aged 30 to 45 with Graves' ophthalmopathy. Both conserved end residues are part of each CDR3. A D gene is named only where the DNA matches it firmly. Clone size is not always given. Where it is, it says once, few, many or a class for expanded clones.

D,V,J,size,DNA,CDR3
-,TRBV5-1,TRBJ2-3,few,TGCGCCAGCAGCTTCTCAGCGGGCCGCACAGATACGCAGTATTTT,CASSFSAGRTDTQYF
-,TRBV28,TRBJ1-1,many,TGTGCCAGCAGTTTCGATCTTTTCATGAACACTGAAGCTTTCTTT,CASSFDLFMNTEAFF
TRBD2,TRBV9,TRBJ2-1,few,TGTGCCAGCAGCGTGCGGGGGGCCTACAATGAGCAGTTCTTC,CASSVRGAYNEQFF
-,TRBV7-9,TRBJ2-7,-,TGTGCCAGCAGCTCATCCTCAAATGCCCACGCGACTGTAATCCACGAGCAGTACTTC,CASSSSSNAHATVIHEQYF
-,TRBV7-9,TRBJ1-6,many,TGTGCCAGCAGCTTACAGAGCTCCTATAATTCACCCCTCCACTTT,CASSLQSSYNSPLHF
-,TRBV3-1,TRBJ2-1,-,TGTGCCAGCAGCCACGACTTTATCGGGACGCAGTACAATGAGCAGTTCTTC,CASSHDFIGTQYNEQFF
TRBD1,TRBV9,TRBJ1-2,few,TGTGCCAGCAGCGCGGGACAGCTGGGTTGGGGCTACACCTTC,CASSAGQLGWGYTF
-,TRBV28,TRBJ1-1,many,TGTGCCAGCAGTCCCGCAGGCGCGGGGGTGAACACTGAAGCTTTCTTT,CASSPAGAGVNTEAFF
TRBD2,TRBV10-2,TRBJ2-2,few,TGCGCCAGCAGTGGTGGTAGCGGGAGCGCCGGGGAGCTGTTTTTT,CASSGGSGSAGELFF
TRBD2,TRBV5-1,TRBJ2-7,-,TGCGCCAGCAGCAACAGTGGACTAGCGGAAGCTATTTACAATGAGCAGTACTTC,CASSNSGLAEAIYNEQYF
TRBD2,TRBV25-1,TRBJ2-2,-,TGTGCCAGCAGTGATTGGAACAGCGGGGGCGGGGAGCTGTTTTTT,CASSDWNSGGGELFF
-,TRBV11-2,TRBJ2-5,many,TGTGCCAGCAGCCCCCCCCGGGTCACCGAGAAGGAGACCCAGTACTTC,CASSPPRVTEKETQYF
-,TRBV20-1,TRBJ1-5,few,TGCAGTGAATTAGGAGGGATCAGCAATCAGCCCCAGCATTTT,CSELGGISNQPQHF
-,TRBV27,TRBJ1-1,many,TGTGCCAGCAGTTTAACGGGATGGGGGAACACTGAAGCTTTCTTT,CASSLTGWGNTEAFF
TRBD2,TRBV27,TRBJ2-1,-,TGTGCCAGCAGTCTTGGCTCTAGCGGGAGGAGGGAGCAGTTCTTC,CASSLGSSGRREQFF
-,TRBV10-1,TRBJ2-7,few,TGCGCCAGCAGTGAGTCGGGTACAGGGGAGCAGTACTTC,CASSESGTGEQYF
TRBD1,TRBV7-8,TRBJ2-7,few,TGTGCCAGCAGCTCGCGACAGGGGCGCAACGAGCAGTACTTC,CASSSRQGRNEQYF
TRBD1,TRBV12-3/TRBV12-4,TRBJ2-1,-,TGTGCCAGCAGTGCTGGGACAGGGAAGGATGAGCAGTTCTTC,CASSAGTGKDEQFF
TRBD1,TRBV9,TRBJ2-3,-,TGTGCCAGCAGCGTGGGGACAGGGGGTCGCTCCGATACGCAGTATTTT,CASSVGTGGRSDTQYF
-,TRBV11-2,TRBJ2-3,few,TGTGCCAGCAGCCCGCAATTTAGCGGTTCCACAGATACGCAGTATTTT,CASSPQFSGSTDTQYF
-,TRBV7-9,TRBJ2-1,-,TGTGCCAGCAGCCCGAAACGGGCTAGCTCCTACAATGAGCAGTTCTTC,CASSPKRASSYNEQFF
-,TRBV5-4,TRBJ1-1,-,TGTGCCAGCAGCATGACAGTCAACACTGAAGCTTTCTTT,CASSMTVNTEAFF
TRBD2,TRBV27,TRBJ2-1,few,TGTGCCAGCACTCCTGATGCGGGAGGGACCTACAATGAGCAGTTCTTC,CASTPDAGGTYNEQFF
-,TRBV7-9,TRBJ1-2,-,TGTGCCAGCACCCCGGACAGAGTAAGCCATGGCTACACCTTC,CASTPDRVSHGYTF
TRBD1,TRBV5-1,TRBJ2-2,-,TGCGCCAGCAGCTTCAAGACAGGGTCCGGGGAGCTGTTTTTT,CASSFKTGSGELFF
-,TRBV10-1,TRBJ2-1,few,TGCGCCAGCAGTGAGTCGACGGTGGGGGGGCAGTTCTTC,CASSESTVGGQFF
-,TRBV3-1,TRBJ2-2,many,TGTGCCAGCAGCCAAGGACCCTACGGGGGAGGAGGGACCGGGGAGCTGTTTTTT,CASSQGPYGGGGTGELFF
-,TRBV9,TRBJ2-4,-,TGTGCCAGCAGCGTAGATTCGTGGAACATTCAGTACTTC,CASSVDSWNIQYF
-,TRBV30,TRBJ1-6,many,TGTGCCTGGAGTTTGGGGAATTCACCCCTCCACTTT,CAWSLGNSPLHF